This T cell receptor (beta chain) is from a study of blood T cell repertoires in COVID-19. Study-level information: COVID-19 samples from acute and convalescent phases originated in the United States, Italy and Spain.

Membership in each cohort depended on participant-reported clinical history. Someone with COVID-19 had been met by exposed participants within 2 weeks before study entry. Repertoires were generated with immunoSEQ multiplex PCR, while TCRdb's copy carries only in-frame clones and drops some. The sample shows about 150,000 clones, over 70% of them seen only once. CDR3 length: 17 residues. With V trimmed by 5 bases and J by 4 bases, 12 bases remained unmatched. Germline CDR1 is MDHEN and CDR2 is SYDVKM. The receptor was derived from a man between 65 and 80 years old who had been exposed to COVID-19. The chain recombines TRBV28 with TRBJ1-1; TRBD1 matches 11 bases. Sequencing used PBMCs or T cells enriched from blood (not recorded which). CDR3: CASSITGPGQGGTEAFF. Here the CDR3 DNA reads TGTGCCAGCAGTATTACTGGACCGGGACAGGGGGGCACTGAAGCTTTCTTT.